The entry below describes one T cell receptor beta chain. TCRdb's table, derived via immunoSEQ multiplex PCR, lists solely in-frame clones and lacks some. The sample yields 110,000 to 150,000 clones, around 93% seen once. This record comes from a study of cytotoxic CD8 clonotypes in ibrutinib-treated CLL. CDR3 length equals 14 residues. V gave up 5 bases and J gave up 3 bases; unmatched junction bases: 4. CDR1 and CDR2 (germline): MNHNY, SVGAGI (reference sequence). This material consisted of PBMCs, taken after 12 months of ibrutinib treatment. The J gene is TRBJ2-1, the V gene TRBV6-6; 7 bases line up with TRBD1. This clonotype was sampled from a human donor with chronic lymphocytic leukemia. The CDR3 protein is CASSLRQGYNEQFF. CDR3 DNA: TGTGCCAGCAGTCTTAGACAGGGCTACAATGAGCAGTTCTTC.